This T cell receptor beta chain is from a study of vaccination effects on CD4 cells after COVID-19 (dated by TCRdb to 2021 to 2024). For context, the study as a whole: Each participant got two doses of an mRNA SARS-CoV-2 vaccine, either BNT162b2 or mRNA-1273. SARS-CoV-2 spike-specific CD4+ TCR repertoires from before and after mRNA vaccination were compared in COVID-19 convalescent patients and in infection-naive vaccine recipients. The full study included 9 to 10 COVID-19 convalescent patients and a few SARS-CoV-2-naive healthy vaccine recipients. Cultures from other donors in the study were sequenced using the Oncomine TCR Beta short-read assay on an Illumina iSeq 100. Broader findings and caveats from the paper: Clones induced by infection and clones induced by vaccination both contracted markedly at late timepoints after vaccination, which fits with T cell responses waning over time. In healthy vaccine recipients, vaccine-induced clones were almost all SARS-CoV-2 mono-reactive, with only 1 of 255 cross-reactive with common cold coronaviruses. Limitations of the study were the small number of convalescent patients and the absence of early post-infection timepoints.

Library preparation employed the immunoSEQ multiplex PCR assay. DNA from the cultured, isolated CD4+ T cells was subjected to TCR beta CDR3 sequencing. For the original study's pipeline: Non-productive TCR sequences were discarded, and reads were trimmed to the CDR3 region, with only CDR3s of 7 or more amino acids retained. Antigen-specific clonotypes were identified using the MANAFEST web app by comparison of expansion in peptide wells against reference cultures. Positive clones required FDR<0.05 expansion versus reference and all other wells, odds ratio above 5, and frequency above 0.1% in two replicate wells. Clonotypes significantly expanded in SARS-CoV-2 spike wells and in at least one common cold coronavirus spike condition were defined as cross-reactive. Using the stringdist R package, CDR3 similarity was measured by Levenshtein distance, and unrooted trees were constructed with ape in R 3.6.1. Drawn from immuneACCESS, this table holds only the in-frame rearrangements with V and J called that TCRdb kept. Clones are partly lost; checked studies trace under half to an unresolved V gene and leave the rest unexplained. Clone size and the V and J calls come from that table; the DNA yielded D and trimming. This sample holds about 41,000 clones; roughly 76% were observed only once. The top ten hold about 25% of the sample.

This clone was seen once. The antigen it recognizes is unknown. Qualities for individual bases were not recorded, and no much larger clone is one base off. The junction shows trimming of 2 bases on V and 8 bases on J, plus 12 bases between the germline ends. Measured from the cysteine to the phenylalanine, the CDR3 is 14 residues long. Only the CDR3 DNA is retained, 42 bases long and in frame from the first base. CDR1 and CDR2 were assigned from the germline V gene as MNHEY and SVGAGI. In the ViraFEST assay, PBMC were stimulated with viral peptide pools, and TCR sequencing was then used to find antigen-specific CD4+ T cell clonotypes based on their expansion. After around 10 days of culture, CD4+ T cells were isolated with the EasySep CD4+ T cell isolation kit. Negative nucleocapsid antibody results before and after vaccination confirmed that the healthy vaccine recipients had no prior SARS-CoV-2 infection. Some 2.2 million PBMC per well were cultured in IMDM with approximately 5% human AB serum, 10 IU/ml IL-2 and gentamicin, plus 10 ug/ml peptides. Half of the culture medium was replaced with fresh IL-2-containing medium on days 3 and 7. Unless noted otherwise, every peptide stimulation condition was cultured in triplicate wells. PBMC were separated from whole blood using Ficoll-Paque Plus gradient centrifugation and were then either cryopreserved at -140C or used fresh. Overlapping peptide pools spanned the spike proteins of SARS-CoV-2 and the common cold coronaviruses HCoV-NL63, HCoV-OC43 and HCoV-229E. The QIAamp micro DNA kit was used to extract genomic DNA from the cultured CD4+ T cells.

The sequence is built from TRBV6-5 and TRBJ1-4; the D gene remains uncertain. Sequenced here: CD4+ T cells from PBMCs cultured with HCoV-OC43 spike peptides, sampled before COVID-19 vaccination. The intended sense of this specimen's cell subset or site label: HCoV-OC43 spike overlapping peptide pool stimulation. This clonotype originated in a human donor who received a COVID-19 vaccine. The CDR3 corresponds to CASSYGRVREKLFF. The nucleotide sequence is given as TGTGCCAGCAGTTACGGGAGGGTTCGAGAAAAACTGTTTTTT.